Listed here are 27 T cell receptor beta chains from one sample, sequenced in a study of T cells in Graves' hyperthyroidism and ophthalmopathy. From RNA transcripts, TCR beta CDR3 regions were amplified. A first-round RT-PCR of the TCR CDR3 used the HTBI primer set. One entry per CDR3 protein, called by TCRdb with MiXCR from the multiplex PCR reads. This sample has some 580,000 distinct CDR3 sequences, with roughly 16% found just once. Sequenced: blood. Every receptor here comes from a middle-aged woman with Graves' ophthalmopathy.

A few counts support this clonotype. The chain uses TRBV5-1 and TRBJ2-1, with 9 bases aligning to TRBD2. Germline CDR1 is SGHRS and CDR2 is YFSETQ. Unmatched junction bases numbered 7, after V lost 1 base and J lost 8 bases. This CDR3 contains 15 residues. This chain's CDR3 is CASSLRRGGFDEQFF. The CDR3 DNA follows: TGCGCCAGCAGCTTGAGGCGGGGGGGCTTCGATGAGCAGTTCTTC.

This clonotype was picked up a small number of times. Here the CDR3 DNA reads TGTGCCAGCAGTTCGGGGGACAGAGTCTACGAGCAGTACTTC. Encoded protein: CASSSGDRVYEQYF. This sequence joins TRBV28 and TRBJ2-7; D may be TRBD1 (7 bases). The length of the CDR3 is 14 residues. In germline, CDR1 is MDHEN, CDR2 SYDVKM. Between the trimmed V and J ends, which lost 4 bases and 3 bases, there was a span of 13 bases.

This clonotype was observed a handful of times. CDR3: CASSSPGETLYGYTF. The CDR3 region has the DNA TGTGCCAGCAGTTCCCCAGGGGAAACCCTCTATGGCTACACCTTC. The chain employs TRBV28 and TRBJ1-2, with a possible D match to TRBD1 (6 bases). Per the germline V gene, CDR1 is MDHEN and CDR2 is SYDVKM. Trimming took off 4 bases at V and 4 bases at J, with 16 bases between the two ends. This CDR3 contains 15 residues.

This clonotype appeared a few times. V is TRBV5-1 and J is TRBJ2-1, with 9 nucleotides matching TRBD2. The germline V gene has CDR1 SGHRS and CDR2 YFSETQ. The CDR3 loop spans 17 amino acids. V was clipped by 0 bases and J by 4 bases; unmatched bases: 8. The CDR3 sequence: CASSLVSSGMIYNEQFF. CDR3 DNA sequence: TGCGCCAGCAGCTTGGTGTCTAGCGGGATGATATACAATGAGCAGTTCTTC.

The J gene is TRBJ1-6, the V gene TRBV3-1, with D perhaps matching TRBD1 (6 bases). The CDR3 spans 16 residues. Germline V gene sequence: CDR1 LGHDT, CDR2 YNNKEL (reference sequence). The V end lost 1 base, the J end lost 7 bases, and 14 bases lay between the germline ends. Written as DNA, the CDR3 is TGTGCCAGCAGCCAAGGGGGGGGCAGGGCCAATTCACCCCTCCACTTT. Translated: CASSQGGGRANSPLHF.

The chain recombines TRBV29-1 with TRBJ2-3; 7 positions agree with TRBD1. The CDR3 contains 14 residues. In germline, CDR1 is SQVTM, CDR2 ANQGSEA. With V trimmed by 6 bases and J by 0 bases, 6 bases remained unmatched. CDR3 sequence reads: CSVIGQASTDTQYF. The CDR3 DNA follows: TGCAGCGTGATAGGACAGGCTAGCACAGATACGCAGTATTTT.

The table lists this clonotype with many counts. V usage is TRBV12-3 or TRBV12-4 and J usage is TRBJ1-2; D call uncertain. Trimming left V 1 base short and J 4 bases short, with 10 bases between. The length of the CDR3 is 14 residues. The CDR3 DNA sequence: TGTGCCAGCAGTTTAGGAGGAGGGAGCTATGGCTACACCTTC. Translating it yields CASSLGGGSYGYTF.

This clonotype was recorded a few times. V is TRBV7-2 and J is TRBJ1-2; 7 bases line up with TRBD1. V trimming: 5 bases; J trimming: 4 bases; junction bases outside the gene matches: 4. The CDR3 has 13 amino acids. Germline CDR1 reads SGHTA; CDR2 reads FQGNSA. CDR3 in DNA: TGTGCCAGCAGCCAAAGGGGGCCCTATGGCTACACCTTC. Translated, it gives CASSQRGPYGYTF.

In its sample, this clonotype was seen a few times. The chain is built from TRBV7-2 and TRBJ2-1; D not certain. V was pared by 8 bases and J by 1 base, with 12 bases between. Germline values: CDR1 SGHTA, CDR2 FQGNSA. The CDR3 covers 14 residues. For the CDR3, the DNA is TGTGCCAGCGGCGCCGGTTTGTCCTACAATGAGCAGTTCTTC. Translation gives CASGAGLSYNEQFF.

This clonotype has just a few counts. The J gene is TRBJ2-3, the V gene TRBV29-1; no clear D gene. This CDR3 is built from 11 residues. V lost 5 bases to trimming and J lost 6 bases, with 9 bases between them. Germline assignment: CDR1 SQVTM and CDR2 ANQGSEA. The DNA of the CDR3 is TGCAGCGTTTGGACGTGGGATACGCAGTATTTT. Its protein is CSVWTWDTQYF.

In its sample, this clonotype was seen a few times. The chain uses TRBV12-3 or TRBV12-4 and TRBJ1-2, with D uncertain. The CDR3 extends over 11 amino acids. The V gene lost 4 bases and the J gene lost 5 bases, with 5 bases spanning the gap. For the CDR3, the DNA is TGTGCCAGCAGTTCAATATATGGCTACACCTTC. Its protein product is CASSSIYGYTF.

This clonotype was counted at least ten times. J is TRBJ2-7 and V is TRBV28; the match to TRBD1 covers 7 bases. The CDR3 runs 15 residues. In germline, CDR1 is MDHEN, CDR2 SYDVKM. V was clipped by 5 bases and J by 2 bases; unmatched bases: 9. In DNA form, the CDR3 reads TGTGCCAGCAGTGAAGAGACAGGGTCGACCTACGAGCAGTACTTC. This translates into CASSEETGSTYEQYF.

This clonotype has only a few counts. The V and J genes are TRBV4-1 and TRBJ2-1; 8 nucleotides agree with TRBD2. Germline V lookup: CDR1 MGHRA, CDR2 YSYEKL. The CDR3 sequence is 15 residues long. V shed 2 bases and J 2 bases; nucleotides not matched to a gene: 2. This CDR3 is CASSQSSGPYNEQFF. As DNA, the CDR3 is TGCGCCAGCAGCCAATCTAGCGGGCCCTACAATGAGCAGTTCTTC.

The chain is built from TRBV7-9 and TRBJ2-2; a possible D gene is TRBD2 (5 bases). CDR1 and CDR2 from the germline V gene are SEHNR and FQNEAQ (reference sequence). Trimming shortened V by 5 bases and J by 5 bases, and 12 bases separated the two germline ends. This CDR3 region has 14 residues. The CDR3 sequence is CASSVYGETGELFF. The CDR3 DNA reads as TGTGCCAGCAGCGTATACGGGGAAACCGGGGAGCTGTTTTTT. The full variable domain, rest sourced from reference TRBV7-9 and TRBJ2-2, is DTGVSQNPRHKITKRGQNVTFRCDPISEHNRLYWYRQTLGQGPEFLTYFQNEAQLEKSRLLSDRFSAERPKGSFSTLEIQRTEQGDSAMYLCASSVYGETGELFFGEGSRLTVL.

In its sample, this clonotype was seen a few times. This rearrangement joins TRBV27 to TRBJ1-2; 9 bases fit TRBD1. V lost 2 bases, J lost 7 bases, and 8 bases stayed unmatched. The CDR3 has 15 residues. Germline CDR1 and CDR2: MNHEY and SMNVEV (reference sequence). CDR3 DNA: TGTGCCAGCAGTTTAAATTTCGGGACAGGGATTGGCTACACCTTC. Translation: CASSLNFGTGIGYTF.

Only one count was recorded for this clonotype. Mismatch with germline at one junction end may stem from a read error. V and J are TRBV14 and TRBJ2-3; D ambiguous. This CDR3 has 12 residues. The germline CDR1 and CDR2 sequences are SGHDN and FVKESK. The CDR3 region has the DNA TGTGTCAGCAGCCAAGTTCAGAATACGCAGTATTTT. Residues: CVSSQVQNTQYF. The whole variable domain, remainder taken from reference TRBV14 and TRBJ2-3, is EAGVTQFPSHSVIEKGQTVTLRCDPISGHDNLYWYRRVMGKEIKFLLHFVKESKQDESGMPNNRFLAERTGGTYSTLKVQPAELEDSGVYFCVSSQVQNTQYFGPGTRLTVL.

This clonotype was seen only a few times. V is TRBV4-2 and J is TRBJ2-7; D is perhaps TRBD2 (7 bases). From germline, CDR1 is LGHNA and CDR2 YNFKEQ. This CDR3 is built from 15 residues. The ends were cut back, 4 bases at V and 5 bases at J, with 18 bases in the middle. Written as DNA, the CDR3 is TGTGCCAGCAGCCTGCCCGGGGCGGGGGCCGACGAGCAGTACTTC. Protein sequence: CASSLPGAGADEQYF.

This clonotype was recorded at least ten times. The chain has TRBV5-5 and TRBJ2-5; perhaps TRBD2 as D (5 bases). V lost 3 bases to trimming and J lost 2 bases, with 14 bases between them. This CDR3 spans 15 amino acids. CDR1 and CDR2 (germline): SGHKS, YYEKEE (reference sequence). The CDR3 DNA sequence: TGTGCCAGCAGCTCGGAGGTCTACATTCAAGAGACCCAGTACTTC. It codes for CASSSEVYIQETQYF. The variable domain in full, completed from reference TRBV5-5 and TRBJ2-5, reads DAGVTQSPTHLIKTRGQQVTLRCSPISGHKSVSWYQQVLGQGPQFIFQYYEKEERGRGNFPDRFSARQFPNYSSELNVNALLLGDSALYLCASSSEVYIQETQYFGPGTRLLVL.

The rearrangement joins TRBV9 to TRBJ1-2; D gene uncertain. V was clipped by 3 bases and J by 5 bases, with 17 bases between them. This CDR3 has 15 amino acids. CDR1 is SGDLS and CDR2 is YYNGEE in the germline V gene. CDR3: CASSEGLLRGYGYTF. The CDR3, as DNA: TGTGCCAGCAGCGAAGGGCTTCTCCGGGGATATGGCTACACCTTC.

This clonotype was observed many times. CDR3 region: CASSSGLAGLTQYF. CDR3 DNA sequence: TGTGCCAGCAGCTCAGGACTAGCGGGACTGACCCAGTACTTC. The rearrangement uses TRBV11-2 and TRBJ2-5; 12 bases are shared with TRBD2. Germline V gives CDR1 SGHAT, CDR2 FQNNGV. This CDR3 has 14 amino acids. The J segment lost 7 bases and the V segment lost 4 bases, leaving 4 bases of the junction unmatched.

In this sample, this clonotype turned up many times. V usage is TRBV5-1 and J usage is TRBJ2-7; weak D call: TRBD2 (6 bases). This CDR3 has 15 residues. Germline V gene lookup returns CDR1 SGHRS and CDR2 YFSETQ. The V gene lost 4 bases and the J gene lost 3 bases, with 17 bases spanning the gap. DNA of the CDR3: TGCGCCAGCAGCGCCTGGAGGGGCCCCGACTACGAGCAGTACTTC. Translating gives CASSAWRGPDYEQYF.

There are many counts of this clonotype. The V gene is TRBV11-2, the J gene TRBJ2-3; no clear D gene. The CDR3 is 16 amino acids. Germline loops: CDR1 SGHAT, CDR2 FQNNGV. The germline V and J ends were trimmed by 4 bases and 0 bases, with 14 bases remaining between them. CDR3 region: CASSSRPDPSTDTQYF. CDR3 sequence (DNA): TGTGCCAGCAGCTCCCGCCCTGATCCTAGCACAGATACGCAGTATTTT.

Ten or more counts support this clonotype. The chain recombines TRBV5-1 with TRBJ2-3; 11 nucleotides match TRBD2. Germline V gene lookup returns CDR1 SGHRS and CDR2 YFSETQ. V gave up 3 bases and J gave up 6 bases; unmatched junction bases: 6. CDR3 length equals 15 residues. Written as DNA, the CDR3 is TGCGCCAGCAGCTCCGGGACTAGCGGTGAGGATACGCAGTATTTT. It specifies CASSSGTSGEDTQYF.

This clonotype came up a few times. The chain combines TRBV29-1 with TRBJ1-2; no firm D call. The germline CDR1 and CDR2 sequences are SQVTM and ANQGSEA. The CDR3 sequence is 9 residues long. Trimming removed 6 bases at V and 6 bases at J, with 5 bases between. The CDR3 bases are TGCAGCGTCCTTGATGGCTACACCTTC. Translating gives CSVLDGYTF.

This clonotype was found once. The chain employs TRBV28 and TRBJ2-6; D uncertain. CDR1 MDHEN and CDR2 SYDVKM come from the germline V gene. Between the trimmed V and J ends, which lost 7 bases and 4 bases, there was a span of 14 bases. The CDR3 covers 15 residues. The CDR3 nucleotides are TGTGCCAGCACCCCAGACCGGTCAGGGGCCAACGTCCTGACTTTC. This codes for CASTPDRSGANVLTF.

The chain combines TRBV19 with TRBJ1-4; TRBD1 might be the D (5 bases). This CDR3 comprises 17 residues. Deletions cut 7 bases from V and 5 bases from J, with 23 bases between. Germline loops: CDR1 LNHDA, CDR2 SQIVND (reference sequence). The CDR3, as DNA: TGTGCCAGTAAGAAAGGCCGGGGGTCAGTACAGAATGAAAAACTGTTTTTT. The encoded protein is CASKKGRGSVQNEKLFF.

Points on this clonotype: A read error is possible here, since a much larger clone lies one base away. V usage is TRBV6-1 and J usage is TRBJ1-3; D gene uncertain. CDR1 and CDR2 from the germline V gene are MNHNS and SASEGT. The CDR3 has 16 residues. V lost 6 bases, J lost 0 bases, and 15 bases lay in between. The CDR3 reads CASSPPKTVSGNTIYF. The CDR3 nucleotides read TGTGCCAGCAGCCCGCCGAAAACGGTCTCTGGAAACACCATATATTTT.